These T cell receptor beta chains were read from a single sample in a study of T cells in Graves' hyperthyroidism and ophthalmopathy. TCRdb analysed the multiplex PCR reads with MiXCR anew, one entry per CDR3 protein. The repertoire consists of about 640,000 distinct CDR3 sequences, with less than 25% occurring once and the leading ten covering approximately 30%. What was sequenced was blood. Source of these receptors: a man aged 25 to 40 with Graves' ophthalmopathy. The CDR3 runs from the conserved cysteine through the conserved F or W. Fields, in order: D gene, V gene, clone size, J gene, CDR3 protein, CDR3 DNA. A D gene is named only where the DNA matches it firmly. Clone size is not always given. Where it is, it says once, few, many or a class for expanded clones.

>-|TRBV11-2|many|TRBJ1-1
CASSLEHANTEAFF
TGTGCCAGCAGCTTAGAGCACGCGAACACTGAAGCTTTCTTT
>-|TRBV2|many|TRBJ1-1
CASSEGGNMNTEAFF
TGTGCCAGCAGTGAGGGCGGAAATATGAACACTGAAGCTTTCTTT
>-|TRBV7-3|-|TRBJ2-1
CASSPQGGAYNEQFF
TGTGCCAGCAGCCCCCAGGGGGGAGCCTACAATGAGCAGTTCTTC
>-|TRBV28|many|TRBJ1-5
CASSLLQGGQPQHF
TGTGCCAGCAGTTTACTCCAGGGAGGGCAGCCCCAGCATTTT
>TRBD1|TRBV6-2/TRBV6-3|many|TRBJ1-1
CASIDRGKDRGRVNTEAFF
TGTGCCAGCATCGACCGGGGGAAGGACAGGGGGCGGGTGAACACTGAAGCTTTCTTT
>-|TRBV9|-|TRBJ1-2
CASSRNGVNYGYTF
TGTGCCAGCAGCCGTAACGGGGTCAACTATGGCTACACCTTC
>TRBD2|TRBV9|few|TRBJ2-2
CASSVGGSYTGELFF
TGTGCCAGCAGCGTAGGCGGGAGTTACACCGGGGAGCTGTTTTTT
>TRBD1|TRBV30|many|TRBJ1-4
CAWSAGTGDEKLFF
TGTGCCTGGAGTGCCGGGACAGGGGATGAAAAACTGTTTTTT
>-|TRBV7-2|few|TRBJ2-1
CASSLQGRPHNEQFF
TGTGCCAGCAGCCTACAGGGACGACCCCACAATGAGCAGTTCTTC
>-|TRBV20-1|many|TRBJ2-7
CSAKTGLPYEQYF
TGCAGTGCTAAGACAGGCCTCCCGTACGAGCAGTACTTC
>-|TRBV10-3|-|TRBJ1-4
CAISEGGTNEKLFF
TGTGCCATCAGTGAGGGGGGTACTAATGAAAAACTGTTTTTT
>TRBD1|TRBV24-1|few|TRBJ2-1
CATSDWDSNNEQFF
TGTGCCACCAGTGACTGGGACAGTAACAATGAGCAGTTCTTC
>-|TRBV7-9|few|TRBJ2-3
CASSPRGWSDTQYF
TGTGCCAGCAGCCCTCGGGGCTGGTCAGATACGCAGTATTTT
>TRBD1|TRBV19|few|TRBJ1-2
CASSITAVGQGDGYTF
TGTGCCAGTAGTATCACGGCCGTGGGACAGGGAGATGGCTACACCTTC
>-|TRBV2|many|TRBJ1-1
CASREIPGTGNTEAFF
TGTGCCAGCAGAGAAATACCCGGGACGGGGAACACTGAAGCTTTCTTT
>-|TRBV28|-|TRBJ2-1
CASGPKGFF
TGTGCCAGCGGGCCCAAAGGGTTCTTC
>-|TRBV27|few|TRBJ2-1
CASSSGISSYNEQFF
TGTGCCAGCAGTTCGGGGATTAGCTCCTACAATGAGCAGTTCTTC
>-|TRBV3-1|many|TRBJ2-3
CASSQAGLHTDTQYF
TGTGCCAGCAGCCAAGCGGGACTGCACACAGATACGCAGTATTTT
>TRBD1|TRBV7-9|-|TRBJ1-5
CASSLGVIVGTGLYSNQPQHF
TGTGCCAGCAGCTTGGGTGTTATCGTTGGGACAGGACTTTATAGCAATCAGCCCCAGCATTTT
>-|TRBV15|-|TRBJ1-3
CATSRDLGRISSRNTIYF
TGTGCCACCAGCAGAGATCTGGGACGGATAAGCTCTAGAAACACCATATATTTT
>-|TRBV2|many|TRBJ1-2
CASSEAGIGYTF
TGTGCCAGCAGTGAGGCAGGGATCGGCTACACCTTC
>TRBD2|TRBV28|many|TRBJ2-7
CASSSPAGGSHEQYF
TGTGCCAGCAGTTCCCCAGCGGGAGGTTCCCACGAGCAGTACTTC
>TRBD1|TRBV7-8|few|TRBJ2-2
CASSLGYLGRQGSLELGVGELFF
TGTGCCAGCAGCCTCGGCTACCTGGGCAGACAGGGATCCCTTGAACTGGGAGTCGGGGAGCTGTTTTTT
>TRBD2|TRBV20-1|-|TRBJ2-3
CSARGGTSGSTDTQYF
TGCAGTGCTAGGGGGGGGACTAGCGGATCCACAGATACGCAGTATTTT
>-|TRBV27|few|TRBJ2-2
CASSLFRGRGKSAGELFF
TGTGCCAGCAGTTTATTTAGGGGGAGGGGGAAGTCGGCCGGGGAGCTGTTTTTT
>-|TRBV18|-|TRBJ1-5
CASSTYGRGEPQHF
TGTGCCAGCTCAACATACGGGAGGGGTGAGCCCCAGCATTTT
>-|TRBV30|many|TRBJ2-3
CAWSVAGRDTQYF
TGTGCCTGGAGTGTAGCAGGGCGCGATACGCAGTATTTT
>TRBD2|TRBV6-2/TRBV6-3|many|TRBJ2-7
CASTPTQGLAFSYEQYF
TGTGCCAGCACCCCTACTCAAGGACTAGCTTTCTCCTACGAGCAGTACTTC
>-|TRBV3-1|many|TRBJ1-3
CASSQDLAGLSGNTIYF
TGTGCCAGCAGCCAAGATTTGGCCGGACTCTCTGGAAACACCATATATTTT
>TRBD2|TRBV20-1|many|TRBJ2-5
CSAETSGDSGTQYF
TGCAGTGCTGAGACTAGCGGAGACTCGGGGACCCAGTACTTC
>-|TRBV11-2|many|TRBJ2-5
CASSRSQETQYF
TGTGCCAGCAGCCGCTCTCAAGAGACCCAGTACTTC
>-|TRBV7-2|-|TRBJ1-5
CASSLQGLSGEPQHF
TGTGCCAGCAGCTTACAAGGACTCTCTGGTGAGCCCCAGCATTTT
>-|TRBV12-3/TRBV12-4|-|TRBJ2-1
CASSGMGSYNEQFF
TGTGCCAGCAGTGGAATGGGCTCCTACAATGAGCAGTTCTTC
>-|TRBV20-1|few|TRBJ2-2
CSARDRRGRPNTGELFF
TGCAGTGCTAGAGATCGGAGGGGAAGACCGAACACCGGGGAGCTGTTTTTT
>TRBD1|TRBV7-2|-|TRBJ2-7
CASSPPGQANEQYF
TGTGCCAGCAGCCCGCCGGGACAGGCTAACGAGCAGTACTTC